This T cell receptor (beta chain) originates from a study of T cells in Graves' hyperthyroidism and ophthalmopathy. CDR1 and CDR2 from the germline V gene are MNHEY and SVGEGT. V was clipped by 7 bases and J by 2 bases, with 17 bases between them. This CDR3 is built from 15 residues. RNA transcripts yielded amplified TCR beta CDR3 regions. The TCR CDR3 first-round RT-PCR relied on the HTBI primer set. TCRdb reanalysed the multiplex PCR reads using MiXCR and keeps one entry per CDR3 protein. In the table there are 400,000 to 500,000 distinct CDR3 sequences, about an eighth of which are singletons. This TCR was sampled from a woman aged 18-30 years with Graves' hyperthyroidism. The chain uses TRBV6-2 or TRBV6-3 and TRBJ1-1, with D unresolved. Sequencing was performed on blood. The CDR3 DNA follows: TGTGCCAGCAATCCCTATCTGAAGGTCAACACTGAAGCTTTCTTT. It encodes CASNPYLKVNTEAFF.